This TCR beta chain was recovered during a study of identical twins. TCRdb re-called the 5' RACE reads through MiXCR, storing one row per CDR3 protein. The data contain about 920,000 distinct CDR3 sequences, 12% of them singletons. V shed 6 bases and J shed 6 bases, with 12 bases lying between them. This CDR3 is built from 13 residues. Germline CDR1 and CDR2: MNHNS and SASEGT. This clonotype was found a few times. The data also belong to a second study, concerning yellow fever vaccine responses in identical twins.

The rearrangement uses TRBV6-1 and TRBJ2-4; D ambiguous. The sequence came from a woman between 18 and 29 years old in good health. Sequences were obtained from PBMCs. The CDR3 protein is CASRSAWVNIQYF. The CDR3 DNA reads as TGTGCCAGCAGGTCAGCCTGGGTAAACATTCAGTACTTC.